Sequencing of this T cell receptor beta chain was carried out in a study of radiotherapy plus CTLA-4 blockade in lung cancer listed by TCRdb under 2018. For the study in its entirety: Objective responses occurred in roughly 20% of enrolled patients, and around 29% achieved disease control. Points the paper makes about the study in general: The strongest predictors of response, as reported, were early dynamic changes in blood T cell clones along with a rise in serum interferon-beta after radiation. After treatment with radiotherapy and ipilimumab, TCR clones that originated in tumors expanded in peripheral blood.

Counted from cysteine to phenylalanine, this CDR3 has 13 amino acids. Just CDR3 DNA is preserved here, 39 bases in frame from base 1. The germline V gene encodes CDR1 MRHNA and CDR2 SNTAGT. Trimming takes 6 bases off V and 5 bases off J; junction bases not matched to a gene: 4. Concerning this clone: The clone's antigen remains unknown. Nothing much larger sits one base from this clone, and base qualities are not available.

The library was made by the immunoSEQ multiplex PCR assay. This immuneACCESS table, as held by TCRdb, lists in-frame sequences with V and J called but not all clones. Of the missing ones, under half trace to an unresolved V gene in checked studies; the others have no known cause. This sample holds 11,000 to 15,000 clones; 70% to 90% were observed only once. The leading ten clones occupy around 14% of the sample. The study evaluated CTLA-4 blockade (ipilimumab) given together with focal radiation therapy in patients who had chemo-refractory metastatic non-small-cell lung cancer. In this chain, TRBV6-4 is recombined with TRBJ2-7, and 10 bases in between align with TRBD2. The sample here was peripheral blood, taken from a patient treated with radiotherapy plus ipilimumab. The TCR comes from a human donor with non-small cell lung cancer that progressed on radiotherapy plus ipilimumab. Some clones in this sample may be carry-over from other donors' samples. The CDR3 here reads CASSKLAGHEQYF. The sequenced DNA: TGTGCCAGCAGCAAACTAGCGGGGCACGAGCAGTACTTC.